This T cell receptor (beta chain) was sequenced for a study of chemoradiotherapy in HPV16-positive cancers. As for the study in general: Functional T-cell assays on a couple of HPV16-positive patients' cells defined candidate HPV-specific clones and common TCR motifs. General study results and limits: HPV-responsive T-cell expansion during chemoradiotherapy was linked to improved recurrence-free survival in HPV16-positive patients. Non-HPV-specific T cells did not expand in tumors during treatment, whereas candidate HPV-specific clones and E7-related motifs did.

Samples were taken several times over chemoradiotherapy. This table comes from immunoSEQ multiplex PCR, and its TCRdb copy is limited to in-frame clones, with some not included. Seen here are around 6,600 clones, 65% to 85% observed once, and the top ten hold approximately 7%. There are a few counts of this clone. Its antigen is not identified. This CDR3 has 18 amino acids. Germline CDR1 reads SEHNR; CDR2 reads FQNEAQ (reference sequence). The V gene lost 1 base and the J gene lost 2 bases, with 19 bases spanning the gap. The chain employs TRBV7-9 and TRBJ2-3; the D is unclear. This receptor was identified in a human donor with HPV-associated anogenital cancer. The sequences come from tumor tissue, collected from a patient who underwent chemoradiotherapy. CDR3 nucleotides: TGTGCCAGCAGCTTAGGGGGATATTGGCCATTATACACAGATACGCAGTATTTT. Its translation is CASSLGGYWPLYTDTQYF.